Listed below are T cell receptor beta chains from one sample, sequenced in a study of T-cell memory formation after mild COVID-19. Each CDR3 protein gets one entry after TCRdb re-called the 5' RACE reads with MiXCR. The table has about 88,000 distinct CDR3 sequences, approximately 25% seen once. The sample was PBMCs or a T cell subset sorted from them (not recorded which). The origin of the receptors is a man aged 18-30 years who had mild COVID-19 (a few samples of this study predate the infection). Cell type and time point are not known. CDR3s include the opening cysteine and the closing phenylalanine or tryptophan. The D gene is left open where the match is weak. A row's size may be missing; if present it is once, few, many or a size class.

v_call	j_call	d_call	clone_size	cdr3_nt	cdr3_aa
TRBV6-2/TRBV6-3	TRBJ1-1	-	-	TGTGCCAGCAGTTTAGGGCACAACACTGAAGCTTTCTTT	CASSLGHNTEAFF
TRBV7-8	TRBJ2-1	TRBD2	few	TGTGCCAGCAGTTTAGCGGGGGTCTCCTACAATGAGCAGTTCTTC	CASSLAGVSYNEQFF
TRBV7-2	TRBJ2-7	TRBD1	few	TGTGCCAGCAGCGGCCTCGGACAGGCGAGGGAGCAGTACTTC	CASSGLGQAREQYF
TRBV20-1	TRBJ2-5	-	-	TGCAGTGCCGGAGATCTCGGGGTTCCACAAGAGACCCAGTACTTC	CSAGDLGVPQETQYF
TRBV5-1	TRBJ1-1	-	-	TGCGCCAGCAGCTGGACCTACAACACTGAAGCTTTCTTT	CASSWTYNTEAFF
TRBV29-1	TRBJ2-1	TRBD1	-	TGCAGCGCCGAGGGACAGGGGAGCTCCTACAATGAGCAGTTCTTC	CSAEGQGSSYNEQFF
TRBV7-2	TRBJ1-2	TRBD1	-	TGTGCCAGCAGCCCTAGCCCCCGGACAGGGGGGAACTATGGCTACACCTTC	CASSPSPRTGGNYGYTF
TRBV12-3/TRBV12-4	TRBJ2-3	TRBD2	-	TGTGCCAGCAGTGACGGGACTAGATCTACAGATACGCAGTATTTT	CASSDGTRSTDTQYF
TRBV5-1	TRBJ1-2	-	few	TGCGCCAGCAGCTTTAGCGGGCACTATGGCTACACCTTC	CASSFSGHYGYTF
TRBV4-1	TRBJ2-2	-	few	TGCGCCAGCAGCCACCCGTCCTCGGGCACCGGGGAGCTGTTTTTT	CASSHPSSGTGELFF
TRBV27	TRBJ1-2	-	-	TGTGCCAGCAGTTTATACCCCCCCTCTGGCTACACCTTC	CASSLYPPSGYTF
TRBV9	TRBJ2-3	TRBD2	few	TGTGCCAGCAGCGAGGGGGGGACTAGCGGGATTTGCACAGATACGCAGTATTTT	CASSEGGTSGICTDTQYF
TRBV7-2	TRBJ1-4	-	-	TGTGCCAGCAGCCTCCGACCCCGAAGTTTGGTGTCTAATGAAAAACTGTTTTTT	CASSLRPRSLVSNEKLFF
TRBV5-5	TRBJ2-2	-	-	TGTGCCAGCAGCGCCGCGTACAGGGTTTTTGCCGGGGAGCTGTTTTTT	CASSAAYRVFAGELFF
TRBV18	TRBJ2-1	-	few	TGTGCCAGCTCACCACCAGGGCGGGGAGGCAATGAGCAGTTCTTC	CASSPPGRGGNEQFF
TRBV12-3/TRBV12-4	TRBJ1-5	-	-	TGTGCCAGCAGTGCGGATGGTCAGCCCCAGCATTTT	CASSADGQPQHF
TRBV11-2	TRBJ2-1	-	once	TGTGCCAGCAGCTTAGATTTTGGAAACAATGAGCAGTTCTTC	CASSLDFGNNEQFF
TRBV20-1	TRBJ2-7	TRBD2	many	TGCAGTGCTAGAGGACTAGCGGGGGCCTTAGGCGTTGGCGAGCAGTACTTC	CSARGLAGALGVGEQYF
TRBV19	TRBJ2-5	-	-	TGTGCCAGTAGTATATCCCGGAAACGACAGGCCCAAGAGACCCAGTACTTC	CASSISRKRQAQETQYF
TRBV7-9	TRBJ1-1	-	-	TGTGCCAGCAGCTTAACTAGTCTCGGCGATGAAGCTTTCTTT	CASSLTSLGDEAFF
TRBV5-1	TRBJ2-7	-	many	TGCGCCAGCAGCTTGGGTGACAGCACCTACGAGCAGTACTTC	CASSLGDSTYEQYF
TRBV4-2	TRBJ1-5	-	few	TGTGCCAGCAGCCAGGGGGCTGACAATCAGCCCCAGCATTTT	CASSQGADNQPQHF
TRBV27	TRBJ2-3	TRBD2	many	TGTGCCAGCAGCTTCACTAGCGGGGTTCCGCTGGATACGCAGTATTTT	CASSFTSGVPLDTQYF
TRBV5-1	TRBJ2-3	-	few	TGCGCCAGCAGCTTTAGGACTGCAACCCCGGATACGCAGTATTTT	CASSFRTATPDTQYF
TRBV29-1	TRBJ2-7	-	-	TGCAGCGCTGAAGGCCCCGGGACAAATGACTACGAGCAGTACTTC	CSAEGPGTNDYEQYF
TRBV5-1	TRBJ1-1	-	-	TGCGCCAGCAGCTCCCGGGGAGGGGGAAAGGAAGCTTTCTTT	CASSSRGGGKEAFF
TRBV4-1	TRBJ2-1	-	-	TGCGCCAGCAGCCAACCCGCGCGACGGGGGATCAATGAGCAGTTCTTC	CASSQPARRGINEQFF
TRBV4-3	TRBJ2-5	-	-	TGCGCCAGCAGCCAAGATAGGCCAGGGGACCAGTACTTC	CASSQDRPGDQYF
TRBV2	TRBJ1-2	-	-	TGTGCCAGCAGTCCGGACGGCACTAACTATGGCTACACCTTC	CASSPDGTNYGYTF
TRBV6-2/TRBV6-3	TRBJ2-2	-	-	TGTGCCAGCAGTACGGGATTAGCGAGTAACACCGGGGAGCTGTTTTTT	CASSTGLASNTGELFF
TRBV5-1	TRBJ1-2	-	-	TGCGCCAGCAGCTCACCGGCGGACGGAGCTAACTATGGCTACACCTTC	CASSSPADGANYGYTF
TRBV6-5	TRBJ2-6	-	-	TGTGCCAGCAGTTACAGGGGGTACGGGGCCAACGTCCTGACTTTC	CASSYRGYGANVLTF
TRBV7-3	TRBJ2-3	-	-	TGTGCCAGCAGCTTAACTGGTGGAGGGGGTGTCACAGATACGCAGTATTTT	CASSLTGGGGVTDTQYF
TRBV12-3/TRBV12-4	TRBJ1-2	-	few	TGTGCCAGCAGTTCCACCTCGCTGATGGGCTACACCTTC	CASSSTSLMGYTF
TRBV4-1	TRBJ2-6	TRBD1	few	TGCGCCAGCACCCCGGGACAGGGGGCCAACGTCCTGACTTTC	CASTPGQGANVLTF
TRBV6-1	TRBJ2-2	TRBD2	many	TGTGCCAGCAGTGAACTAGCGGGGGGGCCCGGGGAGCTGTTTTTT	CASSELAGGPGELFF
TRBV12-3/TRBV12-4	TRBJ2-1	-	few	TGTGCCAGCACCAAGAACAATGAGCAGTTCTTC	CASTKNNEQFF
TRBV7-9	TRBJ2-6	-	-	TGTGCCAGCAGATCAGTGGTAGGGTTCGGGGCCAACGTCCTGACTTTC	CASRSVVGFGANVLTF
TRBV7-9	TRBJ1-5	-	few	TGTGCCAGCAGCCGGGGTGGCAATCAGCCCCAGCATTTT	CASSRGGNQPQHF
TRBV7-9	TRBJ2-4	TRBD1	few	TGTGCCAGCAGCTTAGCTGGACAGGCCCGAGGTGAAAACATTCAGTACTTC	CASSLAGQARGENIQYF
TRBV12-3/TRBV12-4	TRBJ2-1	-	many	TGCGCCAGCAGCCCGCAGGGAAATGAGCAGTTCTTC	CASSPQGNEQFF
TRBV5-1	TRBJ2-1	-	-	TGCGCCAGCAGCTTCGGAGCCTTGACCTACAATGAGCAGTTCTTC	CASSFGALTYNEQFF
TRBV7-9	TRBJ1-1	TRBD1	-	TGTGCCAGCAGCCCGGGGACAGCCACTGAAGCTTTCTTT	CASSPGTATEAFF
TRBV5-1	TRBJ2-6	-	-	TGCGCCAGCAGCAACAGCTCTGGGGCCAACGTCCTGACTTTC	CASSNSSGANVLTF
TRBV6-5	TRBJ2-2	TRBD1	-	TGTGCCAGCAGTTACTCTCTTCGCAGGGGGCTTGACGGGGAGCTGTTTTTT	CASSYSLRRGLDGELFF
TRBV11-2	TRBJ2-1	TRBD1	-	TGTGCCAGCAGCTTAGAGCTACTCGGACAGGGTCTCAATGAGCAGTTCTTC	CASSLELLGQGLNEQFF
TRBV20-1	TRBJ1-1	-	few	TGCAGTGCCAAGAACACTGAAGCTTTCTTT	CSAKNTEAFF
TRBV5-1	TRBJ2-5	-	many	TGCGCCAGCAGCTTAGACCAAGAGACCCAGTACTTC	CASSLDQETQYF
TRBV6-4	TRBJ2-3	TRBD2	few	TGTGCCAGCAGTGCGCTAGCGGGGGGCACAGATACGCAGTATTTT	CASSALAGGTDTQYF
TRBV9	TRBJ2-3	-	-	TGTGCCAGCAGCGTAGGGGATCTCACAGATACGCAGTATTTT	CASSVGDLTDTQYF
TRBV20-1	TRBJ1-1	-	few	TGCAGTGCTACGCCAGTAGAAAACACTGAAGCTTTCTTT	CSATPVENTEAFF
TRBV14	TRBJ2-3	TRBD1	-	TGTGCCAGCAGCACCCGGGACAGTGCCTACGGCACAGATACGCAGTATTTT	CASSTRDSAYGTDTQYF
TRBV7-3	TRBJ2-1	TRBD1	few	TGTGCCAGCAGCTCCGGTCCGGGACAGGGGTCCCACAATGAGCAGTTCTTC	CASSSGPGQGSHNEQFF
TRBV29-1	TRBJ2-2	-	few	TGCAGCGTTATAGACCGGGTCACCGGGGAGCTGTTTTTT	CSVIDRVTGELFF
TRBV6-2/TRBV6-3	TRBJ1-5	-	-	TGTGCCAGCAGTTACTACCCAGGGCGGGTATATCAGCCCCAGCATTTT	CASSYYPGRVYQPQHF
TRBV6-2/TRBV6-3	TRBJ2-1	TRBD2	-	TGTGCCAGCAGTTACTCGAGGGCGGGGGGACTCAATGAGCAGTTCTTC	CASSYSRAGGLNEQFF
TRBV4-2	TRBJ2-7	-	few	TGTGCCAGCAGCCAAGCGCAAGGGACCGAAATCTACGAGCAGTACTTC	CASSQAQGTEIYEQYF
TRBV11-2	TRBJ2-5	TRBD2	-	TGTGCCAGCAGCTTGGGACTAGCGGGGGGGGAGCACTCCGAGACCCAGTACTTC	CASSLGLAGGEHSETQYF
TRBV10-3	TRBJ2-7	-	-	TGTGCCATCAGTGAGGGCAGGGAGAACGAGCAGTACTTC	CAISEGRENEQYF
TRBV12-3/TRBV12-4	TRBJ2-7	-	-	TGTGCCACCAGGGGACCGTCCTACGAGCAGTACTTC	CATRGPSYEQYF